One sample yielded the 25 T cell receptor beta chains listed below, sequenced in a study of CD8 T cells in ankylosing spondylitis (dated 2017 in TCRdb). Library creation used 5' RACE. TCRdb lists the instrument as Illumina HiSeq 2500. The raw public reads went through TCRdb reprocessing: fastp at Q25, MiXCR clone calling, in-frame beta chains kept. Rows with a matching CDR3 protein are joined into one entry that keeps the most common DNA and genes. The sample table lists 240,000 or so distinct CDR3 sequences, 7.5% to 9% of them with a count of one. The ten largest clones take up 6.5% to 7% of the sample. The sample consisted of blood, either unsorted or a sorted T cell fraction (not recorded which). These receptors were obtained from a male donor with ankylosing spondylitis or in good health (not recorded which).

In this sample, this clonotype turned up many times. The chain employs TRBV12-3 or TRBV12-4 and TRBJ2-1, with D perhaps matching TRBD2 (6 bases). The V end was cut by 3 bases, the J end by 3 bases, with 12 bases between. This CDR3 is built from 15 residues. CDR3 coding DNA: TGTGCCAGCAGTTTCTCGGGTAGCGGCTACAATGAGCAGTTCTTC. Its translation is CASSFSGSGYNEQFF.

There are many counts of this clonotype. The chain combines TRBV6-2 or TRBV6-3 with TRBJ2-1; either TRBD1 or TRBD2 may fit D (6 bases each). Deletions cut 6 bases from V and 1 base from J, with 13 bases between. The CDR3 covers 15 residues. Germline V CDR1 and CDR2: MNHEY, SVGEGT. In DNA form, the CDR3 reads TGTGCCAGCAGCGGCCGAGGGGGGTCCTACAATGAGCAGTTCTTC. Translation: CASSGRGGSYNEQFF.

This clonotype has a handful of counts. The gene calls are TRBV30 and TRBJ2-2; TRBD2 might be the D (6 bases). Germline CDR1 and CDR2: GTSNPN and SVGIG (reference sequence). Trimming left V 3 bases short and J 2 bases short, with 10 bases between. The CDR3 has 14 amino acids. DNA of the CDR3: TGTGCCTGGAGGGTAGCGGTCAACACCGGGGAGCTGTTTTTT. Residues: CAWRVAVNTGELFF.

This clonotype was found many times. The chain is built from TRBV20-1 and TRBJ2-3; TRBD2 aligns across 9 bases. Trimming cost V 1 base and J 0 bases; bases outside gene matches: 2. The V gene's germline CDR1 is DFQATT and CDR2 SNEGSKA (reference sequence). The CDR3 is made up of 15 amino acids. The CDR3 sequence: CSARVTSGSTDTQYF. The DNA of the CDR3 is TGCAGTGCTAGAGTAACTAGCGGGAGCACAGATACGCAGTATTTT.

Ten or more counts support this clonotype. The genes are TRBV5-1 and TRBJ1-5; no clear D gene. This CDR3 is 15 amino acids long. CDR1 is SGHRS and CDR2 is YFSETQ in the germline V gene. Trimming removed 0 bases from V and 0 bases from J, with 7 bases in between. Here the CDR3 DNA reads TGCGCCAGCAGCTTGGACAGTTATAGCAATCAGCCCCAGCATTTT. This codes for CASSLDSYSNQPQHF.

Many counts were recorded for this clonotype. This sequence joins TRBV7-2 and TRBJ2-5, with 10 bases lining up with TRBD1. CDR3 length equals 15 residues. After removal of 4 bases from V and 2 bases from J, the junction contained 4 bases not matched to a gene. CDR1 is SGHTA, CDR2 FQGNSA, per germline. The CDR3 loop reads CASSWDRGNQETQYF. CDR3 DNA: TGTGCCAGCAGCTGGGACAGGGGAAATCAAGAGACCCAGTACTTC.

This clonotype was counted many times. The rearrangement links TRBV24-1 to TRBJ2-3; the D gene is possibly TRBD2 (6 bases). The germline V gene encodes CDR1 KGHDR and CDR2 SFDVKD. With 12 bases removed from V and 2 bases from J, the gap between germline ends came to 14 bases. The CDR3 runs 13 residues. CDR3 nucleotide sequence: TGTGCCGTCGGGGACTGGAACACAGATACGCAGTATTTT. It encodes CAVGDWNTDTQYF.

This clonotype was found a few times. The V and J genes are TRBV18 and TRBJ1-6; D uncertain. The germline gives CDR1 KGHSH, CDR2 LQKENI. The CDR3 length is 13 residues. With 2 bases removed from V and 10 bases from J, the gap between germline ends came to 9 bases. The CDR3 is CASSPNVQSPLHF. CDR3 DNA: TGTGCCAGCTCACCAAACGTTCAGTCACCCCTCCACTTT.

This clonotype was recorded many times. This rearrangement joins TRBV5-1 to TRBJ2-1, with a tentative D call TRBD1 (5 bases). The V and J ends lost 4 bases and 0 bases respectively, with 11 bases between them. The germline CDR1 and CDR2 sequences are SGHRS and YFSETQ. The CDR3 totals 15 residues. CDR3 sequence (DNA): TGCGCCAGCAGCGTCAGACAGAGCTCCTACAATGAGCAGTTCTTC. Its translation: CASSVRQSSYNEQFF.

This clonotype was detected a few times. This may arise from a read error, as a much more abundant clone is one base away. The rearrangement joins TRBV20-1 to TRBJ2-1; D ambiguous. The CDR3 is 17 residues long. CDR1 DFQATT and CDR2 SNEGSKA come from the germline V gene (reference sequence). CDR3 coding DNA: TGCTGTGCTAGAGACCCACTATCGCATCTACCCCTCAATGAGCAGTTCTTC. The encoded protein is CCARDPLSHLPLNEQFF.

This chain joins TRBV24-1 and TRBJ2-7; D may correspond to TRBD1 or TRBD2 (5 bases each). Germline assignment: CDR1 KGHDR and CDR2 SFDVKD. V lost 8 bases to trimming and J lost 5 bases, with 24 bases between them. CDR3 length: 16 amino acids. This CDR3 reads CATITGTQSQADEQYF. CDR3 DNA: TGTGCCACCATTACCGGGACGCAAAGCCAGGCGGACGAGCAGTACTTC.

This clonotype turned up a few times. This chain joins TRBV19 and TRBJ1-5; D is undetermined. Germline V CDR1 and CDR2: LNHDA, SQIVND (reference sequence). V was pared by 6 bases and J by 3 bases, with 15 bases between. This CDR3 is built from 15 residues. Written as DNA, the CDR3 is TGTGCCAGTAGCCCCCCCCGAGTCTCCAATCAGCCCCAGCATTTT. Amino acid sequence: CASSPPRVSNQPQHF.

This clonotype was recorded at least ten times. The chain carries TRBV11-2 and TRBJ2-7; D is perhaps TRBD2 (5 bases). This CDR3 has 13 amino acids. CDR1 and CDR2 from the germline V gene are SGHAT and FQNNGV. V was trimmed by 4 bases and J by 3 bases, leaving 10 bases between them. DNA for the CDR3: TGTGCCAGCAGCTCCCTGGACTTCTACGAGCAGTACTTC. This codes for CASSSLDFYEQYF. The entire variable domain, with the rest obtained from reference TRBV11-2 and TRBJ2-7, is as follows: EAGVAQSPRYKIIEKRQSVAFWCNPISGHATLYWYQQILGQGPKLLIQFQNNGVVDDSQLPKDRFSAERLKGVDSTLKIQPAKLEDSAVYLCASSSLDFYEQYFGPGTRLTVT.

The chain is built from TRBV7-2 and TRBJ1-3; D gene unclear. CDR1 is SGHTA and CDR2 is FQGNSA in the germline V gene. The CDR3 is made up of 16 amino acids. V was trimmed by 1 base and J by 0 bases, leaving 10 bases between them. CDR3 coding DNA: TGTGCCAGCAGCTTAGAGGGAGACTACTCTGGAAACACCATATATTTT. It specifies CASSLEGDYSGNTIYF.

This clonotype came up a few times. The V call is TRBV18, the J call TRBJ2-7; D is possibly TRBD2 (6 bases). With 3 bases removed from V and 7 bases from J, the gap between germline ends came to 13 bases. This CDR3 contains 13 residues. Germline CDR1 KGHSH, CDR2 LQKENI. This chain's CDR3 is CASSPGDSGEQYF. The CDR3 coding sequence is TGTGCCAGCTCACCGGGGGACTCGGGGGAGCAGTACTTC.

This chain connects TRBV13 to TRBJ1-1; TRBD1 agrees at 10 bases. Germline V gives CDR1 PRHDT, CDR2 FYEKMQ (reference sequence). The CDR3 is 14 amino acids. Trimming at V came to 5 bases and at J to 5 bases, leaving 5 bases not matched to a gene. CDR3 bases: TGTGCCAGCAGCCGGGGACAGGGGATAACTGAAGCTTTCTTT. This encodes CASSRGQGITEAFF. The full variable domain, with the rest looked up from reference TRBV13 and TRBJ1-1, is AAGVIQSPRHLIKEKRETATLKCYPIPRHDTVYWYQQGPGQDPQFLISFYEKMQSDKGSIPDRFSAQQFSDYHSELNMSSLELGDSALYFCASSRGQGITEAFFGQGTRLTVV.

This chain joins TRBV7-2 and TRBJ1-1; possibly TRBD1 for D (6 bases). CDR1 SGHTA and CDR2 FQGNSA come from the germline V gene. The CDR3 has 14 amino acids. The V end lost 7 bases, the J end lost 6 bases, and 18 bases lay between the germline ends. In DNA form, the CDR3 reads TGTGCCAGCACCTCAGGGGAAATGCAGGCTGAAGCTTTCTTT. This codes for CASTSGEMQAEAFF.

This clonotype was recorded at least ten times. The V gene is TRBV7-2, the J gene TRBJ2-5; a weak D match, TRBD2 (5 bases). The CDR3 extends over 15 amino acids. Trimming shortened V by 3 bases and J by 4 bases, and 15 bases separated the two germline ends. The V gene's germline CDR1 is SGHTA and CDR2 FQGNSA. CDR3 region: CASSLIRGSGETQYF. The CDR3 bases are TGTGCCAGCAGCTTGATTCGAGGGTCCGGAGAGACCCAGTACTTC.

This clonotype was counted many times. In nucleotides, the CDR3 is TGTGCCACCAGCGGACTAGATTCCTACAATGAGCAGTTCTTC. The encoded protein is CATSGLDSYNEQFF. The chain couples TRBV6-1 to TRBJ2-1, with 7 bases fitting TRBD2. The CDR3 contains 14 residues. J was trimmed by 1 base and V by 10 bases; bases with no gene match: 7. Looked up from germline, CDR1 is MNHNS and CDR2 is SASEGT.

This clonotype was counted many times. The CDR3: CASSDSGGSLDTQYF. As DNA, the CDR3 is TGTGCCAGCAGTGATTCAGGGGGCTCCCTGGATACGCAGTATTTT. The gene calls are TRBV6-4 and TRBJ2-3, with 8 bases matching TRBD1. The CDR3 is 15 amino acids. After removal of 3 bases from V and 6 bases from J, the junction contained 8 bases not matched to a gene. The germline V gene encodes CDR1 MRHNA and CDR2 SNTAGT.

This chain links TRBV29-1 with TRBJ1-3; the D gene is possibly TRBD1 (5 bases). This CDR3 comprises 16 residues. CDR1 is SQVTM and CDR2 is ANQGSEA in the germline V gene. Trimming took off 5 bases at V and 0 bases at J, with 17 bases between the two ends. In DNA, the CDR3 is TGCAGCGTTTTGTCGGGGGGTATTGGCTCTGGAAACACCATATATTTT. Translation gives CSVLSGGIGSGNTIYF.

This clonotype appeared many times. A read error may account for a junction end that differs from germline. The chain uses TRBV7-7 and TRBJ2-1, with D possibly matching TRBD1 (6 bases). The CDR3 covers 12 residues. Germline CDR1 is SSHAT and CDR2 is FNYEAQ (reference sequence). CDR3 residues: CASSPTGKEQFF. In nucleotides, the CDR3 is TGTGCTAGCAGCCCCACAGGGAAAGAGCAGTTCTTC.

Many counts were recorded for this clonotype. The chain recombines TRBV6-2 or TRBV6-3 with TRBJ2-1; the D is unclear. Trimming took off 5 bases at V and 5 bases at J, with 4 bases between the two ends. Germline CDR1 is MNHEY and CDR2 is SVGEGT. This CDR3 contains 11 residues. The CDR3 DNA follows: TGTGCCAGCAGTAACGACAATGAGCAGTTCTTC. It is translated as CASSNDNEQFF.

This clonotype has a count of ten or more. The V gene is TRBV6-2 or TRBV6-3, the J gene TRBJ1-1, with D perhaps matching TRBD1 (5 bases). The V and J ends lost 6 bases and 6 bases respectively, with 17 bases between them. Looked up from germline, CDR1 is MNHEY and CDR2 is SVGEGT. The CDR3 consists of 14 residues. The CDR3 sequence is CASRVGAPSPEAFF. CDR3 DNA: TGTGCCAGCAGGGTCGGGGCCCCCTCCCCTGAAGCTTTCTTT.

The chain employs TRBV30 and TRBJ2-3, with TRBD1 matching over 7 bases. Germline V lookup: CDR1 GTSNPN, CDR2 SVGIG (reference sequence). V was clipped by 2 bases and J by 2 bases; unmatched bases: 4. CDR3 length equals 14 residues. CDR3 nucleotides: TGTGCCTGGAGTTTGGGACAGACCACAGATACGCAGTATTTT. Translated: CAWSLGQTTDTQYF.